This note documents a single T cell receptor (beta chain) sequence. Its antigen remains unknown. The data were taken from a study of cytotoxic CD8 clonotypes in ibrutinib-treated CLL. Study findings and constraints: Before falling back toward baseline at progression, clonality had risen at the time of ibrutinib response. Clonality (at baseline) was higher than in age-matched healthy donors and tracked circulating CD8+ T-cell counts.

Generated by immunoSEQ multiplex PCR, the TCRdb table keeps only in-frame clones and is missing some. The sample carries 250,000 to 350,000 clones, roughly four fifths recorded once. Germline lookup yields CDR1 LNHDA and CDR2 SQIVND (reference sequence). The CDR3 runs 13 residues. The V end was cut by 1 base, the J end by 5 bases, with 8 bases between. The starting material was PBMCs, obtained at disease progression, from a patient treated with ibrutinib. This chain uses TRBV19 with TRBJ1-1, with D maybe TRBD1 (5 bases). The sequence came from a human donor with chronic lymphocytic leukemia. The CDR3, as DNA: TGTGCCAGTAGTATAGTAGAGGGGACTGAAGCTTTCTTT. Protein product: CASSIVEGTEAFF.